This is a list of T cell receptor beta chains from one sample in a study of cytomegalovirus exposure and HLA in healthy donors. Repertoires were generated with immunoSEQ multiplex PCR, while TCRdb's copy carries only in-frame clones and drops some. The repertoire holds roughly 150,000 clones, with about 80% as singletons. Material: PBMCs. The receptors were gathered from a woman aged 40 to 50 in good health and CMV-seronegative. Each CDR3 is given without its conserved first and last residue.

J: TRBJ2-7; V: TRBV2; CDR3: ASRRVSDEQY
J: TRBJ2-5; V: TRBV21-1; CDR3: ASVRDNGPPRRETQY
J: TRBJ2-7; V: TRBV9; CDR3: ASSVLPGSGTYEQY
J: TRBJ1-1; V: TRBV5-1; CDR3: ASSPRTGTNTEAF
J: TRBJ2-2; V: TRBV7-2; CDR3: ASSATSAGELF
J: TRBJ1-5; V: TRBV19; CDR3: ASSFSRSDFQH
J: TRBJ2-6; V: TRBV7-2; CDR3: ASSLRQTGANVLT
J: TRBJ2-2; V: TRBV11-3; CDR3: ASGGPHRGGVGGELF
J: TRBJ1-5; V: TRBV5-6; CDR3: ASSLAGGRQPQH
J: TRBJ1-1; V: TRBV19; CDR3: ASSRDRNTEAF
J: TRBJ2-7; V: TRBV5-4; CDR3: ASSLSGGKPLYEQY